This T cell receptor (beta chain) was recovered during a study of chemoradiotherapy in HPV16-positive cancers. Broader study findings: Only a couple of HPV16-positive patients supplied the functional HPV-specificity definition. In HPV16-positive patients, HPV-responsive T-cell expansion tracked better recurrence-free survival.

Samples were taken several times over chemoradiotherapy. Trimming removed 2 bases from V and 10 bases from J, with 9 bases in between. CDR1 SGHDT and CDR2 YYEEEE come from the germline V gene. CDR3 length equals 11 residues. Profiling relied on immunoSEQ multiplex PCR, and the TCRdb table lists in-frame clones only, not all of them. The sample includes over 7,000 clones, around 85% of them seen just once. In the case of this clone: Its target is unknown.

The V call is TRBV5-6, the J call TRBJ1-2; D is unclear. The clonotype was recovered from a human donor with HPV-associated anogenital cancer. The specimen was blood, collected from a patient who underwent chemoradiotherapy. This CDR3 reads CASSFHAYYTF. CDR3 nucleotide sequence: TGTGCCAGCAGCTTCCACGCCTACTACACCTTC.